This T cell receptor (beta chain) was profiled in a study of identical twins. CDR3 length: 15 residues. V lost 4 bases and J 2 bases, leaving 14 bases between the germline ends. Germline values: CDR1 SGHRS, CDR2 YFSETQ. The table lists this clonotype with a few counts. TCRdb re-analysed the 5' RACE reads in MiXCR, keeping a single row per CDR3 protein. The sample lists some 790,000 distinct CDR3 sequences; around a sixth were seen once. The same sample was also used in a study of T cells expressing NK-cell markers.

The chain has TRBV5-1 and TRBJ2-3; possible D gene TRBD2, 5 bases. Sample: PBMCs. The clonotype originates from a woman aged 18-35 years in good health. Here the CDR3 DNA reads TGCGCCAGCAGCCCTCGATCGGACTTCACAGATACGCAGTATTTT. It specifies CASSPRSDFTDTQYF.